This T cell receptor beta chain appears in the sequencing data of a study of shared clonotypes between healthy human individuals. Study observations and caveats: The authors expected sequencing depth to affect clonotype sharing among donors.

Regarding this clone: Its antigen is not known.

Each cell subset's genomic DNA was divided evenly among several immunoSEQ plates. Profiling relied on immunoSEQ multiplex PCR, and the TCRdb table lists in-frame clones only, not all of them. This table has about 230,000 clones, over 50% appearing once. The CDR3 consists of 13 residues. The V and J ends lost 6 bases and 9 bases, in that order; junction bases with no gene match: 4. Germline V gives CDR1 SNHLY, CDR2 FYNNEI. Material for sequencing was memory CD4+ T cells sorted from blood. The subset denotes: CD45RA-negative fraction. This receptor was taken from a man aged 25-45 years in good health. The V call is TRBV2, the J call TRBJ2-1; 11 nucleotides match TRBD2. The CDR3 loop reads CASSRLAGSEQFF. Written as DNA, the CDR3 is TGTGCCAGCAGCAGACTAGCGGGAAGTGAGCAGTTCTTC.